One and the same sample provided the 4 T cell receptor beta chains below, sequenced in a study of radiation and T cells in renal cell carcinoma. Time point defined: baseline pretreatment blood. Noted treatment: 15 Gy SBRT to primary tumor, nephrectomy 4 weeks later. Clones were sequenced by immunoSEQ multiplex PCR, and TCRdb holds only the in-frame ones, with some missing. The sample shows approximately 140,000 clones, around four fifths of them seen only once. The starting material was blood, obtained from a patient whose treatment included radiotherapy and nephrectomy. Receptors originate from a woman aged 45-59 years with renal cell carcinoma.

V gene TRBV29-1 combines with J gene TRBJ2-3, with 7 bases aligning to TRBD1. J lost 2 bases, V lost 6 bases, and 5 bases had no gene match. CDR1 is SQVTM, CDR2 ANQGSEA, per germline. The CDR3 totals 13 residues. As DNA, the CDR3 is TGCAGCGTGACAGGGAGATTCACAGATACGCAGTATTTT. Its protein is CSVTGRFTDTQYF.

V is TRBV29-1 and J is TRBJ2-5, with TRBD1 as a possible D gene (6 bases). V gave up 5 bases and J gave up 7 bases, with 11 bases separating them. Germline assignment: CDR1 SQVTM and CDR2 ANQGSEA. The CDR3 runs 11 residues. The CDR3 DNA reads TGCAGCGTTTACGGCAGGGGGACCCAGTACTTC. Protein product: CSVYGRGTQYF.

This chain joins TRBV5-1 and TRBJ2-1, with 7 bases identical to TRBD1. Germline lookup yields CDR1 SGHRS and CDR2 YFSETQ. V gave up 0 bases and J gave up 4 bases; unmatched junction bases: 4. The CDR3 totals 15 residues. The CDR3 is CASSLEGTEYNEQFF. In nucleotides, the CDR3 is TGCGCCAGCAGCTTGGAAGGGACAGAATACAATGAGCAGTTCTTC.

The rearrangement links TRBV5-1 to TRBJ2-2; no definite D call. The CDR3 has 15 amino acids. Germline CDR1 SGHRS, CDR2 YFSETQ. With 0 bases removed from V and 5 bases from J, the gap between germline ends came to 11 bases. The CDR3: CASSLALEITGELFF. DNA of the CDR3: TGCGCCAGCAGCTTGGCCTTAGAAATTACCGGGGAGCTGTTTTTT.